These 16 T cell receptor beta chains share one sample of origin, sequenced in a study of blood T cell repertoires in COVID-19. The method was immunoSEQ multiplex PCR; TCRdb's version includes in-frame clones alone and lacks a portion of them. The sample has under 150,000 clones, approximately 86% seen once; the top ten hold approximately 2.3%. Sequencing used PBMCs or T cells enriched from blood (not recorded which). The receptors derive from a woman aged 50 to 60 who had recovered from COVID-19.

This CDR3 reads CAILQGQPQHF. The CDR3 bases are TGTGCCATCCTCCAGGGCCAGCCCCAGCATTTT. The chain recombines TRBV6-5 with TRBJ1-5; tentative D call: TRBD1 (5 bases). Germline CDR1 is MNHEY and CDR2 is SVGAGI. The CDR3 loop spans 11 amino acids. The germline V and J ends were trimmed by 10 bases and 7 bases, with 11 bases remaining between them.

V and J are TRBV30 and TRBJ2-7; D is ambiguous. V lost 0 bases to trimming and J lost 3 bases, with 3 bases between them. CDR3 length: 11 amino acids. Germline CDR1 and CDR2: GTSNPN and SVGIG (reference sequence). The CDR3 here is CAWSVSYEQYF. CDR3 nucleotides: TGTGCCTGGAGTGTGAGCTACGAGCAGTACTTC.

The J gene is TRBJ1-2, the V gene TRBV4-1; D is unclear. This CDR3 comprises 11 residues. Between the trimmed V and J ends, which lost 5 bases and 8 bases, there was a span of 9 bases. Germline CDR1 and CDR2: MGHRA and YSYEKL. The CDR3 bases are TGCGCCAGCAGCTCACCCGGGGGCTACACCTTC. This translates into CASSSPGGYTF.

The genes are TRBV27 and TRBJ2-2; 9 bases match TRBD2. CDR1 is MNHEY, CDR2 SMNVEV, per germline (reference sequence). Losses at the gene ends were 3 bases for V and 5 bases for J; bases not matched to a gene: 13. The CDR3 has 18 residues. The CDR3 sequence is CASSLGGGRGGQTGELFF. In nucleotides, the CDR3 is TGTGCCAGCAGTTTGGGGGGAGGGCGGGGGGGCCAGACCGGGGAGCTGTTTTTT.

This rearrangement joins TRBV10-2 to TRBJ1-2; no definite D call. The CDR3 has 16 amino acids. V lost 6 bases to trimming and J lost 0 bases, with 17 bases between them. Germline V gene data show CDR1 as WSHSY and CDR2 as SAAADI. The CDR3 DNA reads TGCGCCAGCAGACCAGATACTATCGAAGCTAACTATGGCTACACCTTC. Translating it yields CASRPDTIEANYGYTF.

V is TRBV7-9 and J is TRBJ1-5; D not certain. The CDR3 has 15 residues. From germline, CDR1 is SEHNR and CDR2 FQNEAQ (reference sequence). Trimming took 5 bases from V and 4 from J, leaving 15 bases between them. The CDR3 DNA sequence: TGTGCCAGCAGCCGGGATAGGCGCCCGAATCAGCCCCAGCATTTT. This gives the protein CASSRDRRPNQPQHF.

The CDR3 is CASSLWGGSGNTIYF. DNA for the CDR3: TGTGCCAGCAGCTTATGGGGGGGCTCTGGAAACACCATATATTTT. The chain joins TRBV7-3 to TRBJ1-3; tentatively, D is TRBD1 (5 bases). CDR1 is SGHTA, CDR2 FQGTGA, per germline. This CDR3 comprises 15 residues. Trimming took 2 bases from V and 0 from J, leaving 8 bases between them.

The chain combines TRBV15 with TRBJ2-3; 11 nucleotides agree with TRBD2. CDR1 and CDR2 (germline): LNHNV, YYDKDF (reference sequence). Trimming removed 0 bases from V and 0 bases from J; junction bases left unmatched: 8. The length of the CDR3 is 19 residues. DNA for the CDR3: TGTGCCACCAGCAGAGATCTGGCTAGCGGGGGGCGAAGCACAGATACGCAGTATTTT. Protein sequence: CATSRDLASGGRSTDTQYF.

The CDR3 DNA is TGTGCCACCAGCAGAGGGACGGGGGACAACACTGAAGCTTTCTTT. It translates to CATSRGTGDNTEAFF. The chain couples TRBV15 to TRBJ1-1; D might be TRBD1 (5 bases). V gave up 1 base and J gave up 2 bases, with 11 bases separating them. From germline, CDR1 is LNHNV and CDR2 YYDKDF (reference sequence). The CDR3 is made up of 15 amino acids.

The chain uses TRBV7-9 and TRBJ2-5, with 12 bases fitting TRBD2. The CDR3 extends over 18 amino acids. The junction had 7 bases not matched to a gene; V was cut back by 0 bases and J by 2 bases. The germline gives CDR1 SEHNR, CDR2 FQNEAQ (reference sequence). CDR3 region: CASSLALPSGGVQETQYF. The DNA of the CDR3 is TGTGCCAGCAGCTTAGCGCTCCCTAGCGGGGGGGTACAAGAGACCCAGTACTTC. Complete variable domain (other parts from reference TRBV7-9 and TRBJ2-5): DTGVSQNPRHKITKRGQNVTFRCDPISEHNRLYWYRQTLGQGPEFLTYFQNEAQLEKSRLLSDRFSAERPKGSFSTLEIQRTEQGDSAMYLCASSLALPSGGVQETQYFGPGTRLLVL.

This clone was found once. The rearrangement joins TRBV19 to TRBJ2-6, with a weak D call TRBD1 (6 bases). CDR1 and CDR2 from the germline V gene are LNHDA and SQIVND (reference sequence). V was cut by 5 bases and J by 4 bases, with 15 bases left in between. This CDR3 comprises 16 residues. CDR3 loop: CASSRSTGYGANVLTF. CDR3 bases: TGTGCCAGTAGTCGTTCTACAGGGTACGGGGCCAACGTCCTGACTTTC. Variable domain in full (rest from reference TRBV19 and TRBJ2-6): DGGITQSPKYLFRKEGQNVTLSCEQNLNHDAMYWYRQDPGQGLRLIYYSQIVNDFQKGDIAEGYSVSREKKESFPLTVTSAQKNPTAFYLCASSRSTGYGANVLTFGAGSRLTVL.

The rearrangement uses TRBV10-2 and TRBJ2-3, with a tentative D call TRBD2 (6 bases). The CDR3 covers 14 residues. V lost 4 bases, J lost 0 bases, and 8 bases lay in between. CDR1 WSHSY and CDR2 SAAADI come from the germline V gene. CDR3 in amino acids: CASSARGSTDTQYF. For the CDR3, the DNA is TGCGCCAGCAGTGCGCGGGGAAGCACAGATACGCAGTATTTT.

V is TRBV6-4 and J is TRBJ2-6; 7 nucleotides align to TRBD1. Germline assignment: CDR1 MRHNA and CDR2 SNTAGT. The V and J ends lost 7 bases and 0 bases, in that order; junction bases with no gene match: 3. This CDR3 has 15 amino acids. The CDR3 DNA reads TGTGCCAGCAAAGGGACAGTCTCTGGGGCCAACGTCCTGACTTTC. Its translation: CASKGTVSGANVLTF.

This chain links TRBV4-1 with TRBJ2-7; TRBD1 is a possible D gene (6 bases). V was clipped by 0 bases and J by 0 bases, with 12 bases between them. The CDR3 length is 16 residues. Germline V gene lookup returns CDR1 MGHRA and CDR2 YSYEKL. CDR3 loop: CASSQDPTGSSYEQYF. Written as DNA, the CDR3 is TGCGCCAGCAGCCAAGATCCCACAGGGAGCTCCTACGAGCAGTACTTC.

This CDR3 reads CATSPTGSSVYTF. The CDR3 nucleotides are TGTGCCACCAGCCCTACAGGGAGTAGCGTCTACACCTTC. V and J are TRBV24-1 and TRBJ1-2, with D tentatively TRBD1 (6 bases). In germline, CDR1 is KGHDR, CDR2 SFDVKD. There are 13 residues in the CDR3. V was shortened by 7 bases and J by 10 bases, with 18 bases between the two germline ends.

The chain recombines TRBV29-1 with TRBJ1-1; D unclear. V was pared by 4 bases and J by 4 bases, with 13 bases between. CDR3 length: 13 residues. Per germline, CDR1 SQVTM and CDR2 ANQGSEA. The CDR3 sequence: CSVVREWGTEAFF. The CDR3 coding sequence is TGCAGCGTTGTGAGGGAGTGGGGCACTGAAGCTTTCTTT.